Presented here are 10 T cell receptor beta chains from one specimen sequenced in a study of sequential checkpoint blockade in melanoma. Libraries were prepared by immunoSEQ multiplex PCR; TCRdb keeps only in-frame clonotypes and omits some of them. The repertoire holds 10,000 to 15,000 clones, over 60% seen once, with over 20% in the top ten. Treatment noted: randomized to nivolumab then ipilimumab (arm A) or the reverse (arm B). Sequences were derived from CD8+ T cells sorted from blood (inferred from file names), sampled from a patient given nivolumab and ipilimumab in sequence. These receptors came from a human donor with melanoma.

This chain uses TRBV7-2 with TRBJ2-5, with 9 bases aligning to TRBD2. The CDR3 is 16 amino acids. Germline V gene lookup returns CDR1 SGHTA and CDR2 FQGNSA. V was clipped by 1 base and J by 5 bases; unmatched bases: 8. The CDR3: CASSLEGAGGLETQYF. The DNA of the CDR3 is TGTGCCAGCAGCTTAGAGGGGGCGGGGGGGCTTGAGACCCAGTACTTC.

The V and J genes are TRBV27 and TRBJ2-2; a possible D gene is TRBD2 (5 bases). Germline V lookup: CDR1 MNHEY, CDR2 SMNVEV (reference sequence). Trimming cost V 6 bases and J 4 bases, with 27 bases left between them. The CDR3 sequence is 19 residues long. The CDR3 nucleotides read TGTGCCAGCAGCTCTTCCGGGAAGATCGATACGGCGGGCACCGGGGAGCTGTTTTTT. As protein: CASSSSGKIDTAGTGELFF.

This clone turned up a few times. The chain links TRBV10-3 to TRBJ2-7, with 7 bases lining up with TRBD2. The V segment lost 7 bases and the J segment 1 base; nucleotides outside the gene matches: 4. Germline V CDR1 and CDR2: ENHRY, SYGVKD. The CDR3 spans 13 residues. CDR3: CAITRDYSYEQYF. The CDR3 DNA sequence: TGTGCCATCACCCGGGACTATTCCTACGAGCAGTACTTC.

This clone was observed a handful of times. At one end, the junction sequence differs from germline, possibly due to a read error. Here the CDR3 DNA reads TGTGCCAGCAGTGTCACAGGGGGCACCCGGATCTTC. Its protein is CASSVTGGTRIF. V gene TRBV27 combines with J gene TRBJ2-1; 9 nucleotides agree with TRBD1. This CDR3 is built from 12 residues. The germline V gene has CDR1 MNHEY and CDR2 SMNVEV (reference sequence).

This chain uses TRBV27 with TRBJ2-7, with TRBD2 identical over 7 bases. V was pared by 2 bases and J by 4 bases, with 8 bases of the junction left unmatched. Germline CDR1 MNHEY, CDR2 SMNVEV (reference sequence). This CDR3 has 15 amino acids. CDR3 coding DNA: TGTGCCAGCAGTTTAGGCCGGGGGGATGGATACGAGCAGTACTTC. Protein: CASSLGRGDGYEQYF.

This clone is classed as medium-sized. CDR3 region: CASSPANTGELFF. The CDR3 nucleotides are TGTGCCAGCAGCCCAGCGAACACCGGGGAGCTGTTTTTT. V and J are TRBV5-4 and TRBJ2-2, with D hard to call. Trimming took 4 bases from V and 0 from J, leaving 4 bases between them. In germline, CDR1 is SGHNT, CDR2 YYREEE (reference sequence). The CDR3 totals 13 residues.

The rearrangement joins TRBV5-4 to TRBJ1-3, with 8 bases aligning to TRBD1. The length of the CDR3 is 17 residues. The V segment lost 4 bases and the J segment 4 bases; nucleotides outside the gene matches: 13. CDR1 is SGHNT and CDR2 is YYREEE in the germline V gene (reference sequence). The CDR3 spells CASSRIGQGLKGNTIYF. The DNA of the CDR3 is TGTGCCAGCAGCCGTATCGGACAGGGCCTAAAAGGAAACACCATATATTTT.

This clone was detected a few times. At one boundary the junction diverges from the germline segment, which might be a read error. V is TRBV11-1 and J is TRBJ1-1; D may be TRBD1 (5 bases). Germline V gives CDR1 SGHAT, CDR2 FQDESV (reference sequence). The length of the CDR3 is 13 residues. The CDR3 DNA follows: TGTGCCAGCAGCATTAAGGGGAACAATGAAGCTTTCTTT. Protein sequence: CASSIKGNNEAFF.

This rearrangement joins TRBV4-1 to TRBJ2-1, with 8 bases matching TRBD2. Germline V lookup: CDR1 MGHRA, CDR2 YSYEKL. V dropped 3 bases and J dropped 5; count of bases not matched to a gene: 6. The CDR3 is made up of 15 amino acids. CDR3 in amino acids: CASSHSGTSNNEQFF. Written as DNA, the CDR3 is TGCGCCAGCAGCCACTCCGGGACTAGTAACAATGAGCAGTTCTTC.

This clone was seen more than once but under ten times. CDR3 coding DNA: TGTGCCAGCAGCGACGGGACAGATACGCAGTATTTT. Translation gives CASSDGTDTQYF. The J gene is TRBJ2-3, the V gene TRBV5-4; D is undetermined. Looked up from germline, CDR1 is SGHNT and CDR2 is YYREEE (reference sequence). V lost 4 bases to trimming and J lost 3 bases, with 6 bases between them. The CDR3 has 12 amino acids.